This entry lists 6 T cell receptor beta chains sequenced from one sample in a study of siplizumab effects on memory and regulatory T cells. TCRdb keeps only in-frame clones here, not all; method: immunoSEQ multiplex PCR. Among roughly 97,000 clones listed, roughly 92% were seen once. Source material: Tregs sorted from blood. These receptor sequences come from a human donor in good health.

The chain joins TRBV15 to TRBJ2-7; 10 nucleotides line up with TRBD1. In germline, CDR1 is LNHNV, CDR2 YYDKDF (reference sequence). V lost 2 bases to trimming and J lost 3 bases; unmatched junction nucleotides: 13. This CDR3 has 18 amino acids. CDR3 nucleotides: TGTGCCACCAGCAGATCTAGGGACAGGGGAACGGAGTACTACGAGCAGTACTTC. Its protein product is CATSRSRDRGTEYYEQYF.

The chain recombines TRBV14 with TRBJ2-7; 7 bases line up with TRBD1. The V segment lost 3 bases and the J segment 6 bases; nucleotides outside the gene matches: 14. The CDR3 is 16 amino acids. CDR1 and CDR2 from the germline V gene are SGHDN and FVKESK. CDR3 in DNA: TGTGCCAGCAGCCACACAACGGGCCACAGGGGTGTCGAGCAGTACTTC. Protein sequence: CASSHTTGHRGVEQYF. Combining the CDR3 with reference TRBV14 and TRBJ2-7 gives the whole variable domain EAGVTQFPSHSVIEKGQTVTLRCDPISGHDNLYWYRRVMGKEIKFLLHFVKESKQDESGMPNNRFLAERTGGTYSTLKVQPAELEDSGVYFCASSHTTGHRGVEQYFGPGTRLTVT.

This chain uses TRBV30 with TRBJ1-1, with TRBD1 matching over 8 bases. CDR1 is GTSNPN, CDR2 SVGIG, per germline (reference sequence). CDR3 length: 11 residues. V lost 3 bases and J lost 8; bases outside the gene matches: 2. The CDR3, as DNA: TGTGCCTGGAGACGGGACAGGGAAGCTTTCTTT. Translated, it gives CAWRRDREAFF.

The chain joins TRBV6-6 to TRBJ2-2; the D gene is possibly TRBD2 (6 bases). V lost 7 bases and J lost 4, with 16 bases in between. CDR1 is MNHNY, CDR2 SVGAGI, per germline (reference sequence). There are 15 residues in the CDR3. CDR3 sequence (DNA): TGTGCCAGCACTCGGGGAGAGGGAGGCACCGGGGAGCTGTTTTTT. Translating gives CASTRGEGGTGELFF.

The gene calls are TRBV9 and TRBJ1-6; possible D gene TRBD1, 6 bases. Trimming shortened V by 4 bases and J by 7 bases, and 12 bases separated the two germline ends. The germline gives CDR1 SGDLS, CDR2 YYNGEE. The CDR3 is 14 amino acids. CDR3 DNA sequence: TGTGCCAGCAGCTTCCGACAGGACAATTCACCCCTCCACTTT. Protein sequence: CASSFRQDNSPLHF.

The CDR3 spells CASSERVVSFKAFF. DNA of the CDR3: TGTGCCAGCAGTGAACGGGTGGTCTCTTTTAAAGCTTTCTTT. The chain is built from TRBV6-1 and TRBJ1-1; D unclear. The CDR3 runs to 14 residues. V lost 2 bases and J lost 9, with 16 bases in between. The germline CDR1 and CDR2 sequences are MNHNS and SASEGT.